The text below deals with one T cell receptor beta chain. Its antigen remains unknown. The CDR3 runs 16 residues. V shed 1 base and J 3 bases; nucleotides not matched to a gene: 6. Germline loops: CDR1 SGDLS, CDR2 YYNGEE. Breast cancer patients provided tissue from their axillary draining lymph nodes. TCRdb passed the multiplex PCR reads through MiXCR, listing each CDR3 protein once. The sample records 170,000 or so distinct CDR3 sequences, roughly 30% being singletons. This entry belongs to a study of breast tumors, draining lymph nodes, adjacent tissues. General study results and limits: The data were judged consistent with most tumor T cells coming from lymph node and expanding in tumor. The lymph node origin of tumor T cells was framed as consistent with a hypothesis, not demonstrated.

The receptor's source is a female donor with breast cancer. Some clones in this sample may be carry-over from other donors' samples. The chain is built from TRBV9 and TRBJ1-5, with TRBD1 matching over 8 bases. The sequencing input was axillary lymph node tissue. The chain's CDR3 is CASSVTRTGPNQPQHF. Here the CDR3 DNA reads TGTGCCAGCAGCGTAACAAGGACAGGGCCCAATCAGCCCCAGCATTTT.